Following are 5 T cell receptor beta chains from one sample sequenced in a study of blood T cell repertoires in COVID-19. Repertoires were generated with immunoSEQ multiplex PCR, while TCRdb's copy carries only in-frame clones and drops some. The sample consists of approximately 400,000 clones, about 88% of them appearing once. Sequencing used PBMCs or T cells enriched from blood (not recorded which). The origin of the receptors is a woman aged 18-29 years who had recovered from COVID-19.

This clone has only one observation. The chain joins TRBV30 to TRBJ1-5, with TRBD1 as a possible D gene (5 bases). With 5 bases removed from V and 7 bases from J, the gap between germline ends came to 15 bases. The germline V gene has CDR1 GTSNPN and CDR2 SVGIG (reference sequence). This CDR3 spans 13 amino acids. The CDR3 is CAWASFREQPQHF. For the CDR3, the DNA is TGTGCCTGGGCGTCTTTCAGGGAACAGCCCCAGCATTTT.

The CDR3 nucleotides are TGTGCCAGCAGTGAATACAGGGGAAAGAATCAGCCCCAGCATTTT. Translated, it gives CASSEYRGKNQPQHF. This chain joins TRBV6-1 and TRBJ1-5; TRBD1 aligns across 7 bases. Germline V CDR1 and CDR2: MNHNS, SASEGT. V shed 2 bases and J 4 bases; nucleotides not matched to a gene: 5. The CDR3 covers 15 residues.

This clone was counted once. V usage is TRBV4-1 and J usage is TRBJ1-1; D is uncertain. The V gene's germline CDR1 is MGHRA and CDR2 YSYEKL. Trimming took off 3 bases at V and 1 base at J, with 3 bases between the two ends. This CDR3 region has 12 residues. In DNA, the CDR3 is TGCGCCAGCAGCCACCGGAACACTGAAGCTTTCTTT. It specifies CASSHRNTEAFF.

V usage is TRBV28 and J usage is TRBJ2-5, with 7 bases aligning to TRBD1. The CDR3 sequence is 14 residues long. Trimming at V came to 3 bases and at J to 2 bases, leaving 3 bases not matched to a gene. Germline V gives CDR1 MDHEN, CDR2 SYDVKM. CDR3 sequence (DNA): TGTGCCAGCAGTTTTTTACAGGGGCAAGAGACCCAGTACTTC. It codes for CASSFLQGQETQYF.

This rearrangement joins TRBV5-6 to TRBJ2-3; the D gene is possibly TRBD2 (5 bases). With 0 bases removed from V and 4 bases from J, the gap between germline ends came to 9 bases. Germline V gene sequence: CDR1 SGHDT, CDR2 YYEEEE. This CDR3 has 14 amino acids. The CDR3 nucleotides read TGTGCCAGCAGCTTGGTTAATAGCGCAGATACGCAGTATTTT. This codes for CASSLVNSADTQYF. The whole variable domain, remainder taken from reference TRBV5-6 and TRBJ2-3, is DAGVTQSPTHLIKTRGQQVTLRCSPKSGHDTVSWYQQALGQGPQFIFQYYEEEERQRGNFPDRFSGHQFPNYSSELNVNALLLGDSALYLCASSLVNSADTQYFGPGTRLTVL.